The source of this T cell receptor (beta chain) is a study of hypomethylating agent response in myelodysplastic syndrome. Whole-study context: Response meant complete response or hematologic improvement; all other patients were non-responders. Study conclusions and caveats: Novel MDS antigen recognition by shared GLIPH2 clusters is possible but unvalidated. Across all patients and within response groups, hypomethylating treatment left richness, diversity and clonality without significant change.

Details on this clone: What it binds is not known.

The CDR3 totals 18 residues. Per the germline V gene, CDR1 is SGHVS and CDR2 is FNYEAQ. V lost 1 base, J lost 1 base, and 11 bases stayed unmatched. Profiled with immunoSEQ multiplex PCR; TCRdb holds only in-frame clones, not every one. In the table there are 2,500 to 3,000 clones, approximately 86% of which are singletons. The TCR comes from a human donor with myelodysplastic syndrome. This chain uses TRBV7-6 with TRBJ2-5; TRBD2 matches 8 bases. The material was bone marrow, obtained before or after starting hypomethylating agent treatment for myelodysplastic syndrome (not recorded which). CDR3 in amino acids: CASSLEPPVAGSQETQYF. CDR3 sequence (DNA): TGTGCCAGCAGCTTAGAGCCCCCAGTAGCGGGGAGCCAAGAGACCCAGTACTTC.